Following are 17 T cell receptor beta chains from one sample sequenced in a study of blood T cell repertoires in COVID-19. The method was immunoSEQ multiplex PCR; TCRdb's version includes in-frame clones alone and lacks a portion of them. The sample yields about 27,000 clones, about 83% seen once. Sample: peripheral blood. These receptor sequences come from a man between 65 and 85 years old with active COVID-19.

This clone was detected once. The rearrangement joins TRBV28 to TRBJ1-6, with no clear D. CDR3 length: 14 amino acids. The ends were cut back, 6 bases at V and 8 bases at J, with 14 bases in the middle. Germline V gene lookup returns CDR1 MDHEN and CDR2 SYDVKM. CDR3 region: CASRLLLADSPLHF. Here the CDR3 DNA reads TGTGCCAGCAGATTGCTCCTGGCCGATTCACCCCTCCACTTT.

The chain links TRBV28 to TRBJ1-1, with 7 nucleotides matching TRBD1. Trimming removed 5 bases from V and 0 bases from J; junction bases left unmatched: 0. The V gene's germline CDR1 is MDHEN and CDR2 SYDVKM. The CDR3 runs 13 residues. CDR3 nucleotide sequence: TGTGCCAGCAGTACAGGGGTGAACACTGAAGCTTTCTTT. This sequence encodes CASSTGVNTEAFF.

The rearrangement links TRBV3-1 (or the pseudogene TRBV3-2) to TRBJ2-1, with 8 bases identical to TRBD2. The germline CDR1 and CDR2 sequences are LGHDT and YNNKEL (reference sequence). CDR3 length: 17 amino acids. Unmatched junction bases numbered 11, after V lost 2 bases and J lost 5 bases. The CDR3 reads CASSQMRSGGFDNEQFF. The CDR3 nucleotides are TGTGCCAGCAGCCAAATGCGGTCGGGGGGGTTCGACAATGAGCAGTTCTTC.

V and J are TRBV13 and TRBJ1-2; TRBD1 might be the D (5 bases). Germline assignment: CDR1 PRHDT and CDR2 FYEKMQ (reference sequence). CDR3 length: 15 residues. V gave up 4 bases and J gave up 5 bases, with 17 bases separating them. Here the CDR3 DNA reads TGTGCCAGCAGCTCCCTTCCCGTGGGGGGGTATGGCTACACCTTC. It specifies CASSSLPVGGYGYTF.

Only a few counts were recorded for this clone. The V gene is TRBV7-9, the J gene TRBJ1-2; 10 nucleotides align to TRBD1. The CDR3 is made up of 14 amino acids. Germline CDR1 and CDR2: SEHNR and FQNEAQ (reference sequence). The trim removed 1 base at V and 7 bases at J, leaving 3 bases unmatched. CDR3 loop: CASSLDGQGVGYTF. CDR3 DNA: TGTGCCAGCAGCTTAGACGGACAGGGGGTTGGCTACACCTTC. Looking up the rest from reference TRBV7-9 and TRBJ1-2 gives the full variable domain: DTGVSQNPRHKITKRGQNVTFRCDPISEHNRLYWYRQTLGQGPEFLTYFQNEAQLEKSRLLSDRFSAERPKGSFSTLEIQRTEQGDSAMYLCASSLDGQGVGYTFGSGTRLTVV.

V usage is TRBV29-1 and J usage is TRBJ2-3; the match to TRBD2 covers 7 bases. The CDR3 consists of 14 residues. V trimming: 6 bases; J trimming: 4 bases; junction bases outside the gene matches: 10. Germline CDR1 SQVTM, CDR2 ANQGSEA. The chain's CDR3 is CSVRGGFVSDTQYF. As DNA, the CDR3 is TGCAGCGTCCGCGGGGGTTTCGTATCAGATACGCAGTATTTT.

This CDR3 reads CASSVQGLNTEAFF. The DNA of the CDR3 is TGTGCCAGTAGTGTTCAGGGCTTAAACACTGAAGCTTTCTTT. The J gene is TRBJ1-1, the V gene TRBV19; D might be TRBD1 (5 bases). Germline V gene sequence: CDR1 LNHDA, CDR2 SQIVND (reference sequence). The CDR3 contains 14 residues. V was trimmed by 5 bases and J by 2 bases, leaving 12 bases between them.

The rearrangement joins TRBV30 to TRBJ2-3, with TRBD2 matching over 7 bases. CDR1 and CDR2 (germline): GTSNPN, SVGIG (reference sequence). V dropped 4 bases and J dropped 2; count of bases not matched to a gene: 9. The CDR3 length is 15 residues. CDR3 region: CAWTPGLGPTDTQYF. CDR3 sequence (DNA): TGTGCCTGGACCCCAGGACTAGGTCCCACAGATACGCAGTATTTT.

This rearrangement joins TRBV29-1 to TRBJ1-2, with TRBD1 matching over 7 bases. The CDR3 covers 11 residues. Germline values: CDR1 SQVTM, CDR2 ANQGSEA. With 6 bases clipped from V and 13 bases from J, the junction kept 11 bases outside the gene matches. The chain's CDR3 is CSVWQGGRCTF. The CDR3 DNA follows: TGCAGCGTGTGGCAGGGGGGTAGGTGCACCTTC.

The chain carries TRBV2 and TRBJ1-2; 8 positions match TRBD1. Per the germline V gene, CDR1 is SNHLY and CDR2 is FYNNEI. The length of the CDR3 is 14 residues. Trimming cost V 5 bases and J 7 bases; bases outside gene matches: 9. Here the CDR3 DNA reads TGTGCCAGCAGTATCCGACAGGGGAAGAGTGGCTACACCTTC. Amino acids: CASSIRQGKSGYTF.

The CDR3 loop is CATVTGGVGTGELFF. The CDR3 bases are TGTGCCACCGTGACAGGGGGCGTTGGCACCGGGGAGCTGTTTTTT. The V and J genes are TRBV28 and TRBJ2-2; 10 bases map to TRBD1. The V gene's germline CDR1 is MDHEN and CDR2 SYDVKM. The V segment lost 10 bases and the J segment 4 bases; nucleotides outside the gene matches: 9. The CDR3 contains 15 residues.

The CDR3 DNA is TGTGCCAGCAGCAACCCTGGACAGGGCAAAAGGACCTACGAGCAGTACTTC. It codes for CASSNPGQGKRTYEQYF. This chain links TRBV21-1 with TRBJ2-7; TRBD1 reflects the table's D call only, with no check against the DNA. TRBV21-1 is a pseudogene. This CDR3 has 17 residues.

The chain recombines TRBV19 with TRBJ1-2, with 7 bases fitting TRBD1. This CDR3 is built from 13 residues. Germline V gene data show CDR1 as LNHDA and CDR2 as SQIVND (reference sequence). Trimming cost V 3 bases and J 8 bases; bases outside gene matches: 6. As DNA, the CDR3 is TGTGCCAGTAGTATTGACAGGGTACTCGGCTACACCTTC. As protein: CASSIDRVLGYTF.

The V call is TRBV4-1, the J call TRBJ1-4; TRBD1 is a possible D gene (5 bases). This CDR3 contains 17 residues. Trimming shortened V by 1 base and J by 0 bases, and 12 bases separated the two germline ends. Per germline, CDR1 MGHRA and CDR2 YSYEKL. The CDR3 reads CASSQGVGATTNEKLFF. CDR3 DNA: TGCGCCAGCAGCCAAGGTGTAGGGGCCACAACTAATGAAAAACTGTTTTTT.

This clone has more than one count but fewer than ten. V and J are TRBV2 and TRBJ2-7; the D is unclear. Germline loops: CDR1 SNHLY, CDR2 FYNNEI. The V end lost 6 bases, the J end lost 0 bases, and 15 bases lay between the germline ends. The CDR3 is 15 amino acids. This chain's CDR3 is CASSDQRSSSYEQYF. The CDR3 nucleotides read TGTGCCAGCAGCGACCAGCGTTCGAGCTCCTACGAGCAGTACTTC.

The chain recombines TRBV6-5 with TRBJ2-3; D is ambiguous. Trimming pared 5 bases from V and 5 bases from J, leaving 11 bases between. Per the germline V gene, CDR1 is MNHEY and CDR2 is SVGAGI. The CDR3 length is 13 residues. DNA of the CDR3: TGTGCCAGCAGTCCCCCCTTAGTAGATACGCAGTATTTT. This sequence encodes CASSPPLVDTQYF.

CDR3 in DNA: TGCGCCAGCAGAGTAGCGGGGGCCGTCACAGATACGCAGTATTTT. Its translation is CASRVAGAVTDTQYF. The genes are TRBV10-2 and TRBJ2-3; 9 bases agree with TRBD2. V shed 6 bases, J shed 2 bases, and the junction held 6 bases outside the gene matches. The germline V gene has CDR1 WSHSY and CDR2 SAAADI. The CDR3 extends over 15 amino acids.